This T cell receptor (beta chain) was captured by sequencing in a study of blood T cell repertoires in COVID-19. Looking at the study overall: Sites in the United States, Italy and Spain provided acute and convalescent COVID-19 samples. PBMCs, B-cell-depleted T cells, or T cells were the source of the cDNA or gDNA that made up the material.

CDR1 and CDR2 from the germline V gene are SGHRS and YFSETQ. The J segment lost 8 bases and the V segment lost 2 bases, leaving 9 bases of the junction unmatched. The CDR3 is made up of 14 amino acids. TCRdb keeps only in-frame clones here, not all; method: immunoSEQ multiplex PCR. The table lists some 250,000 clones, more than 75% of them singletons. The rearrangement uses TRBV5-1 and TRBJ1-2; 7 nucleotides agree with TRBD1. The sequence came from a woman aged 30 to 39 who had recovered from COVID-19. Sequencing was carried out using peripheral blood. The CDR3 nucleotides read TGCGCCAGCAGCTTTAATGACAGGGAGAGAGGCTACACCTTC. Protein: CASSFNDRERGYTF.